These T cell receptor beta chains were read from a single sample in a study of blood T cell repertoires in COVID-19. This table comes from immunoSEQ multiplex PCR, and its TCRdb copy is limited to in-frame clones, with some not included. Seen here are under 200,000 clones, roughly 84% observed once, and the top ten hold roughly 3.1%. Sequencing was performed on PBMCs or T cells enriched from blood (not recorded which). The receptors here all came from a woman younger than 45 who had been exposed to COVID-19. CDR3s include the opening cysteine and the closing phenylalanine or tryptophan. A D gene is named only where the DNA matches it firmly. Size is omitted from some rows. Given values are once, few, many or a class for expanded clones.

TRBV4-1,TRBD1,-,TRBJ1-4,TGCGCCAGCAGTCCAACTGACAGGGGGCTTGAAAAACTGTTTTTT,CASSPTDRGLEKLFF
TRBV2,TRBD1,-,TRBJ2-3,TGTGCCAGCAGTGAATTTGGGACAGGGGATACGCAGTATTTT,CASSEFGTGDTQYF
TRBV5-8,-,few,TRBJ1-1,TGTGCCAGCAGCTTGGGGCAGGGCGAAGCTTTCTTT,CASSLGQGEAFF
TRBV9,-,-,TRBJ1-4,TGTGCCAGCAGCGCAAGCGTTGGGGAAAAACTGTTTTTT,CASSASVGEKLFF
TRBV12-5,TRBD1,-,TRBJ1-3,TGTGCTAGTGGTTTCGGGACAGGGGAAGTCGTGGACACCATATATTTT,CASGFGTGEVVDTIYF
TRBV10-3,-,-,TRBJ1-1,TGTGCCATCAGTGAGACAGGGCTCACTGAAGCTTTCTTT,CAISETGLTEAFF
TRBV30,-,-,TRBJ1-2,TGTGCCTGGAGTGTCGGCGGAGGAGGCTACACCTTC,CAWSVGGGGYTF
TRBV11-2,TRBD1,-,TRBJ2-1,TGTGCCAGCAGCTTTCGGACAGGGGGCTACAATGAGCAGTTCTTC,CASSFRTGGYNEQFF
TRBV7-2,TRBD1,-,TRBJ1-6,TGTGCCAGCAGGTCGACAGGGTCACCCTCACCCCTCCACTTT,CASRSTGSPSPLHF
TRBV4-1,-,once,TRBJ2-7,TGCGCCAGCAGCCAAGTCCGGACAGTAGGAAACTACGAGCAGTACTTC,CASSQVRTVGNYEQYF
TRBV20-1,-,-,TRBJ2-2,TGCAGTGCTAGTTTGGCCCCACCAGGCACCGGGGAGCTGTTTTTT,CSASLAPPGTGELFF
TRBV5-4,-,-,TRBJ1-1,TGTGCCAGCAGCTTTCGCCGCGGCGTGAACACTGAAGCTTTCTTT,CASSFRRGVNTEAFF
TRBV2,-,few,TRBJ1-2,TGTGCCAGCAGTGAGTACCAACAGGGAACTAACTATGGCTACACCTTC,CASSEYQQGTNYGYTF
TRBV6-5,-,-,TRBJ2-7,TGTGCCAGCAGTTCCGCCTACGAGCAGTACTTC,CASSSAYEQYF
TRBV19,-,-,TRBJ1-4,TGTGCCAGTAGTATACAGGGAACTAATGAAAAACTGTTTTTT,CASSIQGTNEKLFF